Below, one T cell receptor (beta chain) is given with its context. Its target is not known. The V segment lost 5 bases and the J segment 8 bases; nucleotides outside the gene matches: 3. The CDR3 is made up of 14 amino acids. Germline-derived CDR1 and CDR2 are MNHEY and SMNVEV (reference sequence). This sample was taken from a study of T cell responses to AZD1222 COVID-19 vaccine. Regarding the study as a whole: Spike as a whole was targeted by vaccine-associated CD4 TCRs, dominant at 160-218 and 743-854. It should be noted that donors were predominantly white British and more often female, and clonal diversity was possibly underestimated.

The protocol was immunoSEQ multiplex PCR, while the TCRdb copy is restricted to in-frame clones and leaves out a portion. The profile shows about 120,000 clones, around 90% of them singletons. The gene calls are TRBV27 and TRBJ1-6; 10 bases agree with TRBD1. This clonotype was obtained from an adult who received the MenACWY meningococcal vaccine as a control. This material consisted of peripheral blood, taken 28 days after the second dose of the MenACWY control vaccine. The CDR3 loop reads CASSPTGGYSPLHF. CDR3 DNA: TGTGCCAGCAGTCCGACAGGGGGCTATTCACCCCTCCACTTT.